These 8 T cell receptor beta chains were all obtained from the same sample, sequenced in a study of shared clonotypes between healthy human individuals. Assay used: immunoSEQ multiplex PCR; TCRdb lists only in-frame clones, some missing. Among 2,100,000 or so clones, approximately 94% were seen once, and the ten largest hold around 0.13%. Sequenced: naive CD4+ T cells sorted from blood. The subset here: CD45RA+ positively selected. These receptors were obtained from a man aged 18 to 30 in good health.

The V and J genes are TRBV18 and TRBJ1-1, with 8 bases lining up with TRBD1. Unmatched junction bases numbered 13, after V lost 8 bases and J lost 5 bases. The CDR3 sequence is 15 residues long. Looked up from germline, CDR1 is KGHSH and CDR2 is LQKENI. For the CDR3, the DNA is TGTGCCAGCCACCCAGGGGTTCAGGGGGCGACTGAAGCTTTCTTT. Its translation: CASHPGVQGATEAFF.

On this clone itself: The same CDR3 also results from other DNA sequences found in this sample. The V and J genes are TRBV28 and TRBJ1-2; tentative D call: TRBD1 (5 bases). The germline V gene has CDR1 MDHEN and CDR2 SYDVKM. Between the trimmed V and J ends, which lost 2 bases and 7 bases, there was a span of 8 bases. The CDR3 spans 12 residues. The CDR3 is CASSLTGGGYTF. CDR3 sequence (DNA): TGTGCCAGCAGTTTAACGGGGGGTGGCTACACCTTC.

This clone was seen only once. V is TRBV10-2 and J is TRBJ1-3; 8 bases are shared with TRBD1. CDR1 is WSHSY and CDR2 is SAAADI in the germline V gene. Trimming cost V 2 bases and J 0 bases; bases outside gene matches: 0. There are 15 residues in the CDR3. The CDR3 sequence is CASSEGQGSGNTIYF. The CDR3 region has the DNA TGCGCCAGCAGTGAGGGACAGGGCTCTGGAAACACCATATATTTT.

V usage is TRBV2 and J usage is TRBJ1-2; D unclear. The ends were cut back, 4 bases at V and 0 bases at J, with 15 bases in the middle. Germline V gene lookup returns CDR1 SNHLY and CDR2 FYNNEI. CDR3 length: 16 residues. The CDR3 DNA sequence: TGTGCCAGCAGTGTCAACGTGGTCAGTTCTAACTATGGCTACACCTTC. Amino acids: CASSVNVVSSNYGYTF.

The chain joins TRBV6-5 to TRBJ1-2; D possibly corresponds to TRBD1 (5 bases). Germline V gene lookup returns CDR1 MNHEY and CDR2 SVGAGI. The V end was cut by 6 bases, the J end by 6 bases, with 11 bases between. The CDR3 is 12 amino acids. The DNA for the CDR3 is TGTGCCAGCAGCGCGGGGGGGAATGGCTACACCTTC. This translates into CASSAGGNGYTF.

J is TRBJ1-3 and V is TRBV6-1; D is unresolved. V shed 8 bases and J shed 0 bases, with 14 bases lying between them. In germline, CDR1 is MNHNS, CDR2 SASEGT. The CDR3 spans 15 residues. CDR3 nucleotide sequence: TGTGCCAGCCGATTCGGGCAGAGCTCTGGAAACACCATATATTTT. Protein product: CASRFGQSSGNTIYF.

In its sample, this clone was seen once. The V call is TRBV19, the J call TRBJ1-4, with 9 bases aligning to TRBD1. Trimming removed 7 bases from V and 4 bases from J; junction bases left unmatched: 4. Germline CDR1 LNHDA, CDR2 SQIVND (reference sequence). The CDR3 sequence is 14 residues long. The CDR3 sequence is CASTMTGGNEKLFF. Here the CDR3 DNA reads TGTGCCAGTACCATGACAGGGGGTAATGAAAAACTGTTTTTT.

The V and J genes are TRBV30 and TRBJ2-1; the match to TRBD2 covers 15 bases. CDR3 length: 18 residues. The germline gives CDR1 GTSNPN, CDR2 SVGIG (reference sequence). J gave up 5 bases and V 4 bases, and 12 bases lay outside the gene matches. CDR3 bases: TGTGCCTGGAAAATGGCAAGGACTAGCGGGAGGGCCCACAATGAGCAGTTCTTC. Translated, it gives CAWKMARTSGRAHNEQFF.